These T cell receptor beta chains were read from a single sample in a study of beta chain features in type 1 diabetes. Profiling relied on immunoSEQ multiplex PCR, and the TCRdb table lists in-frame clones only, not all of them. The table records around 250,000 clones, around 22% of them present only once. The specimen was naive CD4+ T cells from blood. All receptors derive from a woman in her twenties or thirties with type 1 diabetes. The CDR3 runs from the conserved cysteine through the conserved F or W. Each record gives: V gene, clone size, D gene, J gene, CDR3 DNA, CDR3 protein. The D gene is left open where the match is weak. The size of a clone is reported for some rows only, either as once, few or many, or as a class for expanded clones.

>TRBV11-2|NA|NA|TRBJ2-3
TGTGCCAGCAGCTTAGATTTTGGTTCAGGGTTGGATACGCAGTATTTT
CASSLDFGSGLDTQYF
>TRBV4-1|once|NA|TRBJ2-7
TGCGCCAGCAGCCATCTAGGGAGGTTCTACGAGCAGTACTTC
CASSHLGRFYEQYF
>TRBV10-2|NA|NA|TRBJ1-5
TGCGCCAGCAATACAGGGAATCAGCCCCAGCATTTT
CASNTGNQPQHF
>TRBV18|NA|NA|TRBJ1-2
TGTGCCAGCTCAGCAGCGGCCCCGCGAGGCTACACCTTC
CASSAAAPRGYTF
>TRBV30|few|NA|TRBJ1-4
TGTGCCTGGAGTGTAGTCGGGGGACCGAATGAAAAACTGTTTTTT
CAWSVVGGPNEKLFF
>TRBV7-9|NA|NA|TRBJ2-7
TGTGCCAGCAGCTTGGACTCCGAGCAGTACTTC
CASSLDSEQYF
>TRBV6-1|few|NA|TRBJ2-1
TGTGCCAGCAGTGAATTGAGGGTCAATGAGCAGTTCTTC
CASSELRVNEQFF
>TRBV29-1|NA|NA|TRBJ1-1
TGCAGCGTTGCGGACAGATTGAACACTGAAGCTTTCTTT
CSVADRLNTEAFF
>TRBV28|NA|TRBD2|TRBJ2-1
TGTGCCACCGTAGAACTAGCGGGGGGCTACAATGAGCAGTTCTTC
CATVELAGGYNEQFF
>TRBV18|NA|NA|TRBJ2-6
TGTGCCAGCTCACCACCTGGAGCTGGGGCCAACGTCCTGACTTTC
CASSPPGAGANVLTF
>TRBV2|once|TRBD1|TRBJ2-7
TGTGCCAGCAGTACCCGGGACAGGGCCCACGAGCAGTACTTC
CASSTRDRAHEQYF
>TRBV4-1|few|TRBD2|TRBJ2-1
TGCGCCAGCAGCCAAGAAGGGCTGGGACTAGACAGTAGTGAGCAGTTCTTC
CASSQEGLGLDSSEQFF
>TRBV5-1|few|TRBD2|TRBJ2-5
TGCGCCAGCAGCCCGGGAATTAGCGGGAGTGGGCGAGAGACCCAGTACTTC
CASSPGISGSGRETQYF
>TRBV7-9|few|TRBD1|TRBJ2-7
TGTGCCAGCAGCTCCTACAGGGGGCCCAGGGAGCAGTACTTC
CASSSYRGPREQYF
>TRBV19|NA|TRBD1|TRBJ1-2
TGTGCCAGCATCAGTATGGGACAGGGGGCATATGGCTACACCTTC
CASISMGQGAYGYTF
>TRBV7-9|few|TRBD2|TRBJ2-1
TGTGCCAGCAGCTGGACTAGCGGGAGGTGGAGCGATGAGCAGTTCTTC
CASSWTSGRWSDEQFF
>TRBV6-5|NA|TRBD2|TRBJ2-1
TGTGCCAGCATGCGAGCGGGGGCCTACAATGAGCAGTTCTTC
CASMRAGAYNEQFF
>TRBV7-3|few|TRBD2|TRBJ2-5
TGTGCCAGCAGCCGGGTAGCGGGAGGGCCCGGCGAGACCCAGTACTTC
CASSRVAGGPGETQYF
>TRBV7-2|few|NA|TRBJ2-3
TGTGCCAGCAGCTTATTCGTAGACTCGGCAGATACGCAGTATTTT
CASSLFVDSADTQYF
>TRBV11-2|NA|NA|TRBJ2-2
TGTGCCAGCAGCCCAACCTTGGCAGGGATGAACACCGGGGAGCTGTTTTTT
CASSPTLAGMNTGELFF
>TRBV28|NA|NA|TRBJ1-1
TGTGCCAGCAGTTTATCGTTAGCTGAAGCTTTCTTT
CASSLSLAEAFF
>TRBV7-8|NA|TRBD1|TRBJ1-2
TGTGCCAGCAGCTTCGGGACAGCCTATGGCTACACCTTC
CASSFGTAYGYTF
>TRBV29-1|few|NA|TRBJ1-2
TGCAGCGTCTTTAGGACAGACAACTATGGCTACACCTTC
CSVFRTDNYGYTF
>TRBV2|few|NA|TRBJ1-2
TGTGCCAGCAGAGCCGGGATCCTGGCTGGCTACACCTTC
CASRAGILAGYTF
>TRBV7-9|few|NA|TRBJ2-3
TGTGCCAGCGGATCGACTAGATCAGATACGCAGTATTTT
CASGSTRSDTQYF
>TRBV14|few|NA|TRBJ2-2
TGTGCCAGCAGCCCCGGAGTCACCGGGGAGCTGTTTTTT
CASSPGVTGELFF
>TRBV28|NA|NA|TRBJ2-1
TGTGCCAGCAGGCGTGGAGCGGGGCAGTTCTTC
CASRRGAGQFF
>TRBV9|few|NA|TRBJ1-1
TGTGCCAGCAGCGTAGGGTCAGGTGAAGCTTTCTTT
CASSVGSGEAFF
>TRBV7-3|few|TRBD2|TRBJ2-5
TGTGCCAGCAGCCCTAGCGGGAGTTGGAGGGAGACCCAGTACTTC
CASSPSGSWRETQYF
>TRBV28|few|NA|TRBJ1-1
TGTGCCAGCAGTGTGGCGGGGGGGATAGACACTGAAGCTTTCTTT
CASSVAGGIDTEAFF
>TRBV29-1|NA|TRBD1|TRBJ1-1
TGCAGCGTTGAAAGACAGGGGGAAACTGAAGCTTTCTTT
CSVERQGETEAFF
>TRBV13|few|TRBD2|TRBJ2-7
TGTGCCAGCAGCTCCAGTACTAGCGGGAGGGCCTCGTCCCTCTACGAGCAGTACTTC
CASSSSTSGRASSLYEQYF
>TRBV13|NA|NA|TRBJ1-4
TGTGCCAGCAGTCTCTGGGGAGAGGAAAAACTGTTTTTT
CASSLWGEEKLFF
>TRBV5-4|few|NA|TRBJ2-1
TGTGCCAGCAGCTTGATCGTGGGGAGCCCCTACAATGAGCAGTTCTTC
CASSLIVGSPYNEQFF
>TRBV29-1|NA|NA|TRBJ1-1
TGCAGCGTAGATAAAAACAGGGCTGAAGCTTTCTTT
CSVDKNRAEAFF
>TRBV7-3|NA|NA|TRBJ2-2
TGTGCCAGCAGCCCCCCAGGGAACACCGGGGAGCTGTTTTTT
CASSPPGNTGELFF
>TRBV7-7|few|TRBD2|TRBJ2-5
TGTGCTAGCAGCCCCAGCGGGAGTCGAGAGACCCAGTACTTC
CASSPSGSRETQYF
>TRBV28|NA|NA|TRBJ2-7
TGTGCCAGCAGTAAACAAGGACTCGCTGCCTACGAGCAGTACTTC
CASSKQGLAAYEQYF
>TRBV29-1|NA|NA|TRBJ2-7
TGCAGCGTTGCCGTAGTAGCGGAGTCCTACGAGCAGTACTTC
CSVAVVAESYEQYF
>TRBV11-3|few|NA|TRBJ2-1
TGTGCCAGCAGCCCCGGGATCTACAATGAGCAGTTCTTC
CASSPGIYNEQFF
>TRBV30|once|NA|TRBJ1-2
TGTGCCTGGAGTGTACCTGGGGCCCCCCTTAACTATGGCTACACCTTC
CAWSVPGAPLNYGYTF
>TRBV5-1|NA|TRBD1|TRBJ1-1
TGCGCCAGCAGCTCGACCGGGACAGGGAACACTGAAGCTTTCTTT
CASSSTGTGNTEAFF
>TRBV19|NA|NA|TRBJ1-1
TGTGCCAGTAGTAACTTTGGCCGGGAAAACACTGAAGCTTTCTTT
CASSNFGRENTEAFF
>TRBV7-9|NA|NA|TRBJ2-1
TGTGCCAGCAGCTTAGCATTACGGTTTAATGCGAATGAGCAGTTCTTC
CASSLALRFNANEQFF
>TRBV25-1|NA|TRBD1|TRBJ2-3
TGTGCCAGCAGCCCGGGACAGGGCAGGGAGGGAACGCAGTATTTT
CASSPGQGREGTQYF
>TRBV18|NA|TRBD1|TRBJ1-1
TGTGCCAGCTCACCTCGGACAGGGAACACTGAAGCTTTCTTT
CASSPRTGNTEAFF
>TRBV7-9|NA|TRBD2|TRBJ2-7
TGTGCCAGCAGCTTTCTAGCGGGAGAGTCCTACGAGCAGTACTTC
CASSFLAGESYEQYF